The rows below give T cell receptor beta chains drawn from one sample of a study of T cell responses to AZD1222 COVID-19 vaccine. The assay was immunoSEQ multiplex PCR, and TCRdb's table has in-frame clones only and misses some. The repertoire holds 140,000 to 150,000 clones, with over 85% as singletons. Sequencing was performed on peripheral blood, taken on day 0 of AZD1222 vaccination. The receptors come from an adult in good health. CDR3s include the opening cysteine and the closing phenylalanine or tryptophan. The order of the fields is V gene, clone size, CDR3 protein. Size is stated for part of the rows, as once, few or many counts, or as a class when the clone is expanded.

V gene: TRBV5-1
clone size: once
CDR3 protein: CASSLGATNEKLFF

V gene: TRBV11-2
clone size: -
CDR3 protein: CASSLGRSGNTIYF

V gene: TRBV9
clone size: -
CDR3 protein: CASSVQDTEAFF

V gene: TRBV7-9
clone size: few
CDR3 protein: CASSLEGGDEAFF

V gene: TRBV29-1
clone size: -
CDR3 protein: CSVKGGAQVTF

V gene: TRBV5-1
clone size: -
CDR3 protein: CASSLAPAGLGGWEYF

V gene: TRBV2
clone size: -
CDR3 protein: CASRGLGGGQETQYF

V gene: TRBV9
clone size: -
CDR3 protein: CASSADANTEAFF

V gene: TRBV10-2
clone size: -
CDR3 protein: CASRGSRPGNTIYF

V gene: TRBV11-2
clone size: -
CDR3 protein: CASSLRGLAGSSSTDTQYF

V gene: TRBV11-1
clone size: -
CDR3 protein: CASSPVRNEQFF

V gene: TRBV7-9
clone size: -
CDR3 protein: CASTPPRPWEETQYF

V gene: TRBV27
clone size: -
CDR3 protein: CASSLSNLGFFEQYF

V gene: TRBV2
clone size: -
CDR3 protein: CASSAEGRFNQPQHF

V gene: TRBV10-3
clone size: once
CDR3 protein: CAISEWGENTGELFF

V gene: TRBV28
clone size: -
CDR3 protein: CASSPGVGSSRYNEQFF

V gene: TRBV14
clone size: -
CDR3 protein: CASSPGPGSHNEKLFF

V gene: TRBV2
clone size: once
CDR3 protein: CASSEDLNYGYTF

V gene: TRBV7-4
clone size: -
CDR3 protein: CASSLMAGVPHDTQYF

V gene: TRBV9
clone size: -
CDR3 protein: CASSVGTGGAGGYTF

V gene: TRBV27
clone size: -
CDR3 protein: CASYNWGNSGELFF

V gene: TRBV21-1
clone size: once
CDR3 protein: CASSKGVLGQGPFKPQHF

V gene: TRBV2
clone size: -
CDR3 protein: CASTNPAGTSGRNEQFF